This note documents a single T cell receptor (beta chain) sequence. Its cognate antigen is unknown. Clones were read by immunoSEQ multiplex PCR, and TCRdb kept only the in-frame ones, dropping some. This table holds around 3,000 clones, roughly 87% found once. Patient tissue came from resections in Japan or China, 2014–2017. This entry belongs to a study of immune evolution from preneoplasia to lung adenocarcinoma. Study conclusions and caveats: Top clone share appeared to fall from AAH through AIS, MIA, adenocarcinoma.

Germline lookup yields CDR1 MNHEY and CDR2 SVGAGI. V was cut by 6 bases and J by 2 bases, with 13 bases left in between. This CDR3 region has 14 residues. This rearrangement joins TRBV6-5 to TRBJ1-2; no reliable D call. The sequencing input was FFPE adjacent normal lung tissue. The source is a person aged 35 to 50 with lung adenocarcinoma. As DNA, the CDR3 is TGTGCCAGCAGCTTGTATCCCGGGAACTATGGCTACACCTTC. Its translation is CASSLYPGNYGYTF.